This T cell receptor (beta chain) was retrieved from a study of Ad26.COV2.S vaccination and SARS-CoV-2 variants. Whole-study context: Among those in the COV1001 Ad26.COV2.S trial arm was the donor.

Notes on this clone: Its antigen remains unidentified.

Findings and limits, study-wide: The study found similar non-spike TCR breadth in vaccine and placebo recipients. It was reported that spike-specific CD8+ and CD4+ T cell responses were substantially broad after vaccination. Using TCR breadth and depth analyses may have led to underestimated total T cell responses.

Germline V gene sequence: CDR1 SGDLS, CDR2 YYNGEE. Trimming stripped 0 bases from V and 10 bases from J, with 11 bases between. The CDR3 covers 13 residues. This table comes from immunoSEQ multiplex PCR, and its TCRdb copy is limited to in-frame clones, with some not included. In the table there are a few hundred thousand clones, about 93% of which are singletons. Treatment meaning: roughly 20 received Ad26.COV2.S at low or high dose, single or two shots; about 5 received placebo; per-sample allocation not given. After the first vaccine or placebo injection, samples were drawn on day 63. The chain is built from TRBV9 and TRBJ2-1, with D tentatively TRBD2 (5 bases). The sequence came from a person between 18 and 59 years old who received the Ad26.COV2.S COVID-19 vaccine or a placebo. Sequencing used peripheral blood, obtained in a trial of Ad26.COV2.S vaccine versus placebo. CDR3 nucleotide sequence: TGTGCCAGCAGCGTAGCCGGGAACGGGGAGCAGTTCTTC. Its translation is CASSVAGNGEQFF.